The T cell receptor (beta chain) described here comes from a study of human T cells and chemical hapten exposure. Study overall: Donors were sensitized with 2% DPC on the upper inner arm. Patients additionally received therapeutic doses of diphenylcyclopropenone on the scalp once a week, and this continued throughout the roughly 26-week study. Readings were taken at 6 days from patch tests that had applied 0.01% DPC to the upper back.

TCRdb re-called the RACE reads through MiXCR, storing one row per CDR3 protein. The table shows some 81,000 distinct CDR3 sequences, with over 6% occurring only once. Time point reported: patch test 1, 2 weeks after DPC sensitization. Described treatment: therapeutic diphenylcyclopropenone sensitization with weekly scalp DPC. This clonotype was picked up many times. The clonotype comes from a woman in her twenties or thirties with alopecia areata. Some clones in this sample may be carry-over from other donors' samples. The sample consisted of whole blood, taken in connection with sensitization to the hapten diphenylcyclopropenone (DPC).

The CDR3 spells CASSLDREQYF. The CDR3 bases are TGTGCCAGCAGCCTCGACAGAGAGCAGTACTTC. This rearrangement joins TRBV3-1 to TRBJ2-7, with a weak D call TRBD1 (5 bases). The V end was cut by 4 bases, the J end by 7 bases, with 8 bases between. Germline V gives CDR1 LGHDT, CDR2 YNNKEL (reference sequence). This CDR3 region has 11 residues.